The 7 T cell receptor beta chains below come from one sample, sequenced in a study of patients and donors after allogeneic stem cell transplantation. TCRdb re-called the RT-PCR reads through MiXCR, storing one row per CDR3 protein. Here the sample spans about 150,000 distinct CDR3 sequences, over 30% being singletons. Sequencing was carried out using blood, either unsorted or a sorted T cell fraction (not recorded which). The receptor set was obtained from a human donor who was either an allogeneic HSCT recipient or a stem cell or donor lymphocyte infusion donor (not recorded which). It is not recorded whose cells these are; they may come from a transplant donor.

The V and J genes are TRBV7-8 and TRBJ2-3; D is unresolved. V gave up 1 base and J gave up 0 bases, with 11 bases separating them. Per the germline V gene, CDR1 is SGHVS and CDR2 is FQNEAQ. This CDR3 comprises 16 residues. As DNA, the CDR3 is TGTGCCAGCAGCTTAGGGGTGGGCTCTAGCACAGATACGCAGTATTTT. The encoded protein is CASSLGVGSSTDTQYF. The entire variable domain, with the rest obtained from reference TRBV7-8 and TRBJ2-3, is as follows: GAGVSQSPRYKVAKRGQDVALRCDPISGHVSLFWYQQALGQGPEFLTYFQNEAQLDKSGLPSDRFFAERPEGSVSTLKIQRTQQEDSAVYLCASSLGVGSSTDTQYFGPGTRLTVL.

This chain connects TRBV12-3 or TRBV12-4 to TRBJ2-1, with D perhaps TRBD1 (6 bases). The length of the CDR3 is 15 residues. Trimming stripped 0 bases from V and 7 bases from J, with 13 bases between. The CDR3 sequence is CASSLAPQGPNEQFF. CDR3 DNA: TGTGCCAGCAGTTTAGCGCCACAGGGACCAAATGAGCAGTTCTTC.

V gene TRBV7-3 combines with J gene TRBJ2-5; 12 bases line up with TRBD2. Germline loops: CDR1 SGHTA, CDR2 FQGTGA. This CDR3 contains 15 residues. V shed 5 bases and J 5 bases; nucleotides not matched to a gene: 6. The DNA of the CDR3 is TGTGCCAGCAGCCCCTCTAGCGGGGGGGCGGAGACCCAGTACTTC. Residues: CASSPSSGGAETQYF.

This clonotype was observed many times. For the CDR3, the DNA is TGTGCCAGCAGCCAACCATCCTTACAGGGGGCTGAAGGCTACACCTTC. It specifies CASSQPSLQGAEGYTF. The J gene is TRBJ1-2, the V gene TRBV3-1; TRBD1 aligns across 9 bases. V lost 2 bases and J lost 8; bases outside the gene matches: 12. The CDR3 loop spans 16 amino acids. Germline loops: CDR1 LGHDT, CDR2 YNNKEL (reference sequence).

Only a few counts were recorded for this clonotype. This chain joins TRBV20-1 and TRBJ1-6; the match to TRBD1 covers 7 bases. The germline V gene has CDR1 DFQATT and CDR2 SNEGSKA (reference sequence). V shed 5 bases, J shed 9 bases, and the junction held 10 bases outside the gene matches. The CDR3 covers 14 residues. Written as DNA, the CDR3 is TGCAGTGCTCGACAGGGTCCGATGAGTTCACCCCTCCACTTT. It codes for CSARQGPMSSPLHF.

This clonotype was counted a few times. This sequence joins TRBV7-9 and TRBJ1-1; 7 bases line up with TRBD1. Germline V CDR1 and CDR2: SEHNR, FQNEAQ (reference sequence). The CDR3 is made up of 15 amino acids. The junction had 4 bases not matched to a gene; V was cut back by 3 bases and J by 0 bases. The CDR3 nucleotides are TGTGCCAGCAGCTTCCGGACAGGAATGAACACTGAAGCTTTCTTT. Residues: CASSFRTGMNTEAFF.

This clonotype was recorded at least ten times. The rearrangement joins TRBV12-3 or TRBV12-4 to TRBJ1-1, with 8 bases fitting TRBD1. V lost 7 bases and J lost 5; bases outside the gene matches: 6. CDR3 size: 13 residues. CDR3 DNA: TGTGCCAGCATAGAACAGGGGGATACTGAAGCTTTCTTT. Translated: CASIEQGDTEAFF.